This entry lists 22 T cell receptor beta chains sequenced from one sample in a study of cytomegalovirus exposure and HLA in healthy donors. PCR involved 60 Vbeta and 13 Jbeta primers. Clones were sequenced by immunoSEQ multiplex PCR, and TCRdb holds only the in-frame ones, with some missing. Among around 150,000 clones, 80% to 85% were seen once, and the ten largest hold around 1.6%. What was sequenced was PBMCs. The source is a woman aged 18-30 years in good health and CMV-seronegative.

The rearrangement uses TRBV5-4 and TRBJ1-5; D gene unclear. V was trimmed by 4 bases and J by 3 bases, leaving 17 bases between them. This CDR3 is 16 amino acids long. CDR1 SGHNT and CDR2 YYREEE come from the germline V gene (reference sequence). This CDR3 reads CASSVTLPEPNQPQHF. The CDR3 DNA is TGTGCCAGCAGCGTCACTCTCCCCGAGCCCAATCAGCCCCAGCATTTT.

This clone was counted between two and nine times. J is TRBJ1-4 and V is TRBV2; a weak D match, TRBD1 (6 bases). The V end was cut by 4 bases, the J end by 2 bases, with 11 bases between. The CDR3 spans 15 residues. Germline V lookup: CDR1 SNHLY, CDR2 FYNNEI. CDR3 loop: CASSADSSTNEKLFF. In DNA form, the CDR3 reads TGTGCCAGCAGTGCGGACAGCAGCACTAATGAAAAACTGTTTTTT.

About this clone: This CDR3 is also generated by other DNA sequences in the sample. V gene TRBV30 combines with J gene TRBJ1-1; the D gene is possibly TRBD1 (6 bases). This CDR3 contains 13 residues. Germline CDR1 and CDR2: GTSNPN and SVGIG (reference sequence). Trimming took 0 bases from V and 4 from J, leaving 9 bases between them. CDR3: CAWSVGGGTEAFF. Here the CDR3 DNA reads TGTGCCTGGAGTGTAGGGGGGGGCACTGAAGCTTTCTTT.

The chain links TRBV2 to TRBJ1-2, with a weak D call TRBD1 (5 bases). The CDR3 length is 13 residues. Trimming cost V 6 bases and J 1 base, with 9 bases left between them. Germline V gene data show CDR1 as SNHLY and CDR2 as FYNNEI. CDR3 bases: TGTGCCAGCAGGACGGGACTTAACTATGGCTACACCTTC. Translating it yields CASRTGLNYGYTF.

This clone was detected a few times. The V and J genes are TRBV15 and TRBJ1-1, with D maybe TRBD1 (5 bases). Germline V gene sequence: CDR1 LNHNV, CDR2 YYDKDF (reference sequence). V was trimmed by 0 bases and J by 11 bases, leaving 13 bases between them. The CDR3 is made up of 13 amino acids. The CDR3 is CATSRERAGRAFF. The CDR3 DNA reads TGTGCCACCAGCAGAGAAAGGGCAGGGCGGGCTTTCTTT. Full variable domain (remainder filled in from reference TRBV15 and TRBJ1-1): DAMVIQNPRYQVTQFGKPVTLSCSQTLNHNVMYWYQQKSSQAPKLLFHYYDKDFNNEADTPDNFQSRRPNTSFCFLDIRSPGLGDTAMYLCATSRERAGRAFFGQGTRLTVV.

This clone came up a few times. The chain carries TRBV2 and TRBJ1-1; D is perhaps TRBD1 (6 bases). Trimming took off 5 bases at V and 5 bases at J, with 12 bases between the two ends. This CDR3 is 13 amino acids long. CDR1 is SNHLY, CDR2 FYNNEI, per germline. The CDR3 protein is CASSWTVYTEAFF. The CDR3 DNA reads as TGTGCCAGCAGTTGGACAGTCTATACTGAAGCTTTCTTT.

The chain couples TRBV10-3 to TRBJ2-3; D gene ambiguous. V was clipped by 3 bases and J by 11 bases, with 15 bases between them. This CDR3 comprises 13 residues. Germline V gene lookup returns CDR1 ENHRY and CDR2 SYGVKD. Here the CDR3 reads CAISDGITLRQYF. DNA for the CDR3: TGTGCCATCAGTGACGGAATAACACTACGGCAGTATTTT.

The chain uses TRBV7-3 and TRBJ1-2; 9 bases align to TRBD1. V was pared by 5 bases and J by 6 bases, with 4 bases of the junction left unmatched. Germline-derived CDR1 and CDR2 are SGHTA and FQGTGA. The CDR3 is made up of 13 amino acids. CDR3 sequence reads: CASSTTGGDGYTF. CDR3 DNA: TGTGCCAGCAGCACTACAGGGGGCGATGGCTACACCTTC.

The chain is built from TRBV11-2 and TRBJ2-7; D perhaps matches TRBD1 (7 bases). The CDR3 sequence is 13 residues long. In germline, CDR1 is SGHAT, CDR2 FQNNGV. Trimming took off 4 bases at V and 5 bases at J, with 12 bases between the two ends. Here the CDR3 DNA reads TGTGCCAGCAGCTGGAGGGGGCGAAACGAGCAGTACTTC. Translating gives CASSWRGRNEQYF.

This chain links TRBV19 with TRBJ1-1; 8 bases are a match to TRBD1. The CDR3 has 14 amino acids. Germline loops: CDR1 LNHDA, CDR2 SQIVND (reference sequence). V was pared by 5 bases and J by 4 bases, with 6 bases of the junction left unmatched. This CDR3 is CASSFQDRVTEAFF. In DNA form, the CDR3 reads TGTGCCAGTAGTTTCCAGGACAGGGTCACTGAAGCTTTCTTT.

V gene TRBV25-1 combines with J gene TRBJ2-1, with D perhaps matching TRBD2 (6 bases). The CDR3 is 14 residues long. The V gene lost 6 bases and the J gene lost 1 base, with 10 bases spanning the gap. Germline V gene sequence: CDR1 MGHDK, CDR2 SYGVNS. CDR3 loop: CASRPAGSYNEQFF. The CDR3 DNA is TGTGCCAGCAGGCCGGCGGGGTCCTACAATGAGCAGTTCTTC.

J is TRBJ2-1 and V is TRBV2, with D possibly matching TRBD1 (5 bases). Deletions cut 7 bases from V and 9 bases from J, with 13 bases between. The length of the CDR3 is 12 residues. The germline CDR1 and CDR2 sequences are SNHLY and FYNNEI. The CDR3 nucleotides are TGTGCCAGCACCACCGCAGGGTTTGAGCAGTTCTTC. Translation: CASTTAGFEQFF.

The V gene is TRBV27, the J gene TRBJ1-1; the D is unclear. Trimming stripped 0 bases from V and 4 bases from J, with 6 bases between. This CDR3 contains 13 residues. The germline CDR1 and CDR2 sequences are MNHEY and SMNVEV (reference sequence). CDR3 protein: CASSLSGFTEAFF. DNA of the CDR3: TGTGCCAGCAGTTTATCCGGGTTCACTGAAGCTTTCTTT.

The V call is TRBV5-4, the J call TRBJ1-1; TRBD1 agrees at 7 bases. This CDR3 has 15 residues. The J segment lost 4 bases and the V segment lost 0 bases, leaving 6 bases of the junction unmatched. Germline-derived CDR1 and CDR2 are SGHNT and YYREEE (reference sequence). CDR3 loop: CASSLGGGAGTEAFF. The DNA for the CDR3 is TGTGCCAGCAGCTTGGGAGGGGGCGCAGGCACTGAAGCTTTCTTT.

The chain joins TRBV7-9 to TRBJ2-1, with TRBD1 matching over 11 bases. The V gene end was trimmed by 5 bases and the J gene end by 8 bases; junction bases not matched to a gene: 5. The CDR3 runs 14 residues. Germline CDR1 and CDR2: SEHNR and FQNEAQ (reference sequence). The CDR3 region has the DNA TGTGCCAGCAGCCCTGGACAGGGGGCCCATGAGCAGTTCTTC. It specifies CASSPGQGAHEQFF.

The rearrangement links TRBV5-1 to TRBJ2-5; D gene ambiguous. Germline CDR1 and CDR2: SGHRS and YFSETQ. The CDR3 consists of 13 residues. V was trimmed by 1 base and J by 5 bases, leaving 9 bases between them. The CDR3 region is CASSLSRLETQYF. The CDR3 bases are TGCGCCAGCAGCTTGAGTCGGTTGGAGACCCAGTACTTC.

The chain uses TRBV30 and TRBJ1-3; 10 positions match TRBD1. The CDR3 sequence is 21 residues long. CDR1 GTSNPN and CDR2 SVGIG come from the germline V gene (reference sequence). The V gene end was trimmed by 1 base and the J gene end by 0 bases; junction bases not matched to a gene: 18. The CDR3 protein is CAWSAYPRRTGGARSGNTIYF. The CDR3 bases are TGTGCCTGGAGTGCCTACCCTCGAAGGACAGGGGGGGCCCGCTCTGGAAACACCATATATTTT. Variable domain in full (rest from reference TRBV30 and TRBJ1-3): SQTIHQWPATLVQPVGSPLSLECTVEGTSNPNLYWYRQAAGRGLQLLFYSVGIGQISSEVPQNLSASRPQDRQFILSSKKLLLSDSGFYLCAWSAYPRRTGGARSGNTIYFGEGSWLTVV.

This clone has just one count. In DNA form, the CDR3 reads TGCGCCAGCAGAGGGACAGGGGCTGGCTACACCTTC. It yields the protein CASRGTGAGYTF. The rearrangement uses TRBV5-1 and TRBJ1-2, with 10 bases fitting TRBD1. The germline V gene has CDR1 SGHRS and CDR2 YFSETQ. This CDR3 is built from 12 residues. V was pared by 5 bases and J by 7 bases, with 2 bases of the junction left unmatched.

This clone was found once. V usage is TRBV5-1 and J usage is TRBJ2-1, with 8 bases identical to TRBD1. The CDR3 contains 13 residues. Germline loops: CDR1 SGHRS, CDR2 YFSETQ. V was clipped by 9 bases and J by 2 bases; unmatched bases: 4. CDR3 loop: CATRQGPYNEQFF. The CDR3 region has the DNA TGCGCCACCCGACAGGGGCCCTACAATGAGCAGTTCTTC.

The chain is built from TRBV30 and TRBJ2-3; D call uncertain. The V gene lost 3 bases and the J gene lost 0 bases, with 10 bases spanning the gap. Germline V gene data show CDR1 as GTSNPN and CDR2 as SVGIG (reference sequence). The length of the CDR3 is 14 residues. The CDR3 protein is CAWRADASTDTQYF. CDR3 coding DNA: TGTGCCTGGAGGGCGGATGCTAGCACAGATACGCAGTATTTT.

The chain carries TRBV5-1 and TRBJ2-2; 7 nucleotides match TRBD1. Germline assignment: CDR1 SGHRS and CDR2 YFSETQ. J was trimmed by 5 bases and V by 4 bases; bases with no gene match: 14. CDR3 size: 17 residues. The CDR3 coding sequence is TGCGCCAGCAGCCATTACCGGGACAGCAAACCTACCGGGGAGCTGTTTTTT. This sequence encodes CASSHYRDSKPTGELFF.

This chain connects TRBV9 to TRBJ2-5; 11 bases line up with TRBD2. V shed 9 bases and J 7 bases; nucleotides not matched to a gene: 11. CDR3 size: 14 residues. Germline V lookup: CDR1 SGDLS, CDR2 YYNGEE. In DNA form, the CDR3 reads TGTGCCACTAGCTTTAGCGGGGGGGCAGGGACCCAGTACTTC. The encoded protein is CATSFSGGAGTQYF.